The 8 T cell receptor beta chains in this list originate from one sample, sequenced in a study of blood T cell repertoires in COVID-19. The assay was immunoSEQ multiplex PCR, and TCRdb's table has in-frame clones only and misses some. The table lists 50,000 to 75,000 clones, over 65% of them singletons. The material sequenced was peripheral blood. These receptors were taken from a man aged 55-75 years with COVID-19, enrolled during active disease.

This clone was counted a few times. The genes are TRBV28 and TRBJ2-1; 8 bases map to TRBD2. This CDR3 contains 15 residues. J lost 3 bases, V lost 4 bases, and 5 bases had no gene match. Germline CDR1 and CDR2: MDHEN and SYDVKM. The CDR3 coding sequence is TGTGCCAGCAGTTCTGCGGGGGGCCACTACAATGAGCAGTTCTTC. This sequence encodes CASSSAGGHYNEQFF. Supplemented by reference TRBV28 and TRBJ2-1, the full variable domain reads DVKVTQSSRYLVKRTGEKVFLECVQDMDHENMFWYRQDPGLGLRLIYFSYDVKMKEKGDIPEGYSVSREKKERFSLILESASTNQTSMYLCASSSAGGHYNEQFFGPGTRLTVL.

There are a few counts of this clone. The V call is TRBV2, the J call TRBJ2-7, with 9 bases matching TRBD1. The CDR3 is 15 residues long. The germline V gene encodes CDR1 SNHLY and CDR2 FYNNEI. The V segment lost 6 bases and the J segment 0 bases; nucleotides outside the gene matches: 6. CDR3 region: CASRTTGGLSYEQYF. For the CDR3, the DNA is TGTGCCAGCAGAACCACAGGGGGCCTCTCCTACGAGCAGTACTTC.

V gene TRBV19 combines with J gene TRBJ2-5, with D possibly TRBD1 on 5 matching bases. V lost 5 bases, J lost 7 bases, and 17 bases lay in between. The germline V gene encodes CDR1 LNHDA and CDR2 SQIVND (reference sequence). The CDR3 runs to 14 residues. As DNA, the CDR3 is TGTGCCAGTAGTTTGACCTCAAGGCAGGGGACCCAGTACTTC. Its protein product is CASSLTSRQGTQYF. Filled out from reference TRBV19 and TRBJ2-5, the complete variable domain reads DGGITQSPKYLFRKEGQNVTLSCEQNLNHDAMYWYRQDPGQGLRLIYYSQIVNDFQKGDIAEGYSVSREKKESFPLTVTSAQKNPTAFYLCASSLTSRQGTQYFGPGTRLLVL.

The rearrangement uses TRBV5-4 and TRBJ2-3, with 12 nucleotides matching TRBD2. With 5 bases clipped from V and 5 bases from J, the junction kept 12 bases outside the gene matches. The V gene's germline CDR1 is SGHNT and CDR2 YYREEE (reference sequence). The CDR3 spans 17 residues. The CDR3: CASRLGPSGGAGDTQYF. For the CDR3, the DNA is TGTGCCAGCAGACTTGGGCCTAGCGGGGGGGCCGGAGATACGCAGTATTTT.

J is TRBJ2-7 and V is TRBV19; a possible D gene is TRBD1 (6 bases). Trimming shortened V by 3 bases and J by 4 bases, and 10 bases separated the two germline ends. Germline V CDR1 and CDR2: LNHDA, SQIVND (reference sequence). The CDR3 loop spans 13 amino acids. The CDR3 bases are TGTGCCAGTAGTATCGCCCAGGGGTACGAGCAGTACTTC. This encodes CASSIAQGYEQYF.

This chain uses TRBV9 with TRBJ2-3, with 9 nucleotides matching TRBD2. V shed 4 bases, J shed 1 base, and the junction held 7 bases outside the gene matches. The CDR3 loop spans 16 amino acids. Germline CDR1 SGDLS, CDR2 YYNGEE. The CDR3 coding sequence is TGTGCCAGCAGCCTCTCGACTAGCGGTCGCACAGATACGCAGTATTTT. Its translation: CASSLSTSGRTDTQYF.

V is TRBV5-1 and J is TRBJ1-1; D not certain. The ends were cut back, 4 bases at V and 1 base at J, with 14 bases in the middle. The CDR3 runs 15 residues. CDR1 and CDR2 (germline): SGHRS, YFSETQ. The CDR3 loop reads CASSPGFQENTEAFF. The CDR3 nucleotides read TGCGCCAGCAGCCCCGGATTCCAGGAGAACACTGAAGCTTTCTTT.

J is TRBJ2-7 and V is TRBV11-2, with 8 bases fitting TRBD2. In germline, CDR1 is SGHAT, CDR2 FQNNGV. The CDR3 sequence is 13 residues long. The trim removed 5 bases at V and 7 bases at J, leaving 7 bases unmatched. The CDR3 here is CASSLREGLEQYF. The CDR3 DNA reads as TGTGCCAGCAGCCTTCGGGAGGGGCTGGAGCAGTACTTC.